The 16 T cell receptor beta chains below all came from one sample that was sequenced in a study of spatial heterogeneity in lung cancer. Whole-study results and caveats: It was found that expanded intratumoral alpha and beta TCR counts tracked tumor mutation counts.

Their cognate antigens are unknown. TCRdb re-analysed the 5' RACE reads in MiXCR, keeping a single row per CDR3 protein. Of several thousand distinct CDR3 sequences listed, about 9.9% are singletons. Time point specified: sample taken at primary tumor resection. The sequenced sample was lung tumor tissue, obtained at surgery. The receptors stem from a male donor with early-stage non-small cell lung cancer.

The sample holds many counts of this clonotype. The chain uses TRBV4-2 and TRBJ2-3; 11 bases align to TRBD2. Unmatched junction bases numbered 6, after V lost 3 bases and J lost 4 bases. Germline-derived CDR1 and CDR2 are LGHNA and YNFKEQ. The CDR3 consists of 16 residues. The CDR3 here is CASSQEIAGGSDTQYF. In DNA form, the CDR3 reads TGTGCCAGCAGCCAGGAAATAGCGGGGGGGTCAGATACGCAGTATTTT.

CDR3 protein: CASSYRDGWNSPLHF. The DNA for the CDR3 is TGTGCCAGCAGTTACCGAGACGGATGGAATTCACCCCTCCACTTT. This sequence joins TRBV6-2 or TRBV6-3 and TRBJ1-6; no reliable D call. V was shortened by 2 bases and J by 7 bases, with 12 bases between the two germline ends. CDR3 length equals 15 residues. Germline values: CDR1 MNHEY, CDR2 SVGEGT.

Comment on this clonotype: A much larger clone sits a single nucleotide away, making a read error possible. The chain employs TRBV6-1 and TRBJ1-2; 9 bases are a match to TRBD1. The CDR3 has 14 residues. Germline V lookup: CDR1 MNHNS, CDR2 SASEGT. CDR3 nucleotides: TGTGCCAGCACAAGGGACAGGGCGAACTATGGCTACATCTTC. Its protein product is CASTRDRANYGYIF.

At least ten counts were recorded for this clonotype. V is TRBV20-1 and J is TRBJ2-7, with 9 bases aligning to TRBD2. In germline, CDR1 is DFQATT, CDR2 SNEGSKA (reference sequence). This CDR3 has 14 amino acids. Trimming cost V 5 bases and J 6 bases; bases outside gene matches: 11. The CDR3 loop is CSADGGLAISEQYF. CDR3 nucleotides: TGCAGTGCTGACGGGGGACTAGCTATTAGCGAGCAGTACTTC.

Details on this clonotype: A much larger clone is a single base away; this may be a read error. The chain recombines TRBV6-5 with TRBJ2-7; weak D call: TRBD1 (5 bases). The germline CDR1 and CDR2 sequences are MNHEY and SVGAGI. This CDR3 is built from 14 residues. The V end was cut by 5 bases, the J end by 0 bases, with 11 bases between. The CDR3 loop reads CASSRTTSSYEQYF. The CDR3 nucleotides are TGTGCCAGCAGTAGGACAACAAGCTCCTACGAGCAGTACTTC.

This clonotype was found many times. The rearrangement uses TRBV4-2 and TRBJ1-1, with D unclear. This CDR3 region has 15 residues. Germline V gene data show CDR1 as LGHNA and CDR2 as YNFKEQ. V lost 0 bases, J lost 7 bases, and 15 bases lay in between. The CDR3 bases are TGTGCCAGCAGCCAAGATCGGGCCCAAGGCGGTGAAGCTTTCTTT. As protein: CASSQDRAQGGEAFF.

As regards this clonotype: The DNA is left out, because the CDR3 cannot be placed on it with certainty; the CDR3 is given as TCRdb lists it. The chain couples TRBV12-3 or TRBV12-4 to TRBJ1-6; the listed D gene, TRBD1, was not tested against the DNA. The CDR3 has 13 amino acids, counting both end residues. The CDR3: CASSFGTGTPPHF.

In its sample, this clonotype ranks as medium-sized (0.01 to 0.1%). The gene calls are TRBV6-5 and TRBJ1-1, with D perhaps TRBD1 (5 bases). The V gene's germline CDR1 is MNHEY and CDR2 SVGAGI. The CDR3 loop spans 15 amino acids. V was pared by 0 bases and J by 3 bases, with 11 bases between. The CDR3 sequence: CASSYSSQGDTEAFF. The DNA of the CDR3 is TGTGCCAGCAGTTACTCGAGCCAGGGAGACACTGAAGCTTTCTTT.

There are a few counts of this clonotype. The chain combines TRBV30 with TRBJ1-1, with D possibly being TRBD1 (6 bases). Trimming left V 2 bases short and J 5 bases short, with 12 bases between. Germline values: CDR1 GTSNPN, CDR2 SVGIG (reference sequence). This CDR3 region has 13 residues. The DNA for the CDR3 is TGTGCCTGGAGTCAACAGGGAGATACTGAAGCTTTCTTT. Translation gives CAWSQQGDTEAFF. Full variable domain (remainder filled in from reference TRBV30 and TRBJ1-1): SQTIHQWPATLVQPVGSPLSLECTVEGTSNPNLYWYRQAAGRGLQLLFYSVGIGQISSEVPQNLSASRPQDRQFILSSKKLLLSDSGFYLCAWSQQGDTEAFFGQGTRLTVV.

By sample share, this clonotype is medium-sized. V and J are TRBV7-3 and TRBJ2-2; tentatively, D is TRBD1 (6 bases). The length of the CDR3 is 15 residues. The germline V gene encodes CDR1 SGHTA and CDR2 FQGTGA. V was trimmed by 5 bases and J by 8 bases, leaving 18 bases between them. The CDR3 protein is CASSRDTTYPGELFF. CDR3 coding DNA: TGTGCCAGCAGCCGGGACACCACGTACCCGGGGGAGCTGTTTTTT.

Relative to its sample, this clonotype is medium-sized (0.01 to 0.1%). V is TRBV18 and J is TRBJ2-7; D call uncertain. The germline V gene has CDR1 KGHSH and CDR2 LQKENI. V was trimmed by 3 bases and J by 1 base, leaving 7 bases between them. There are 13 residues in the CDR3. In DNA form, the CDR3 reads TGTGCCAGCTCACCCGACGGTTCCTACGAGCAGTACTTC. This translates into CASSPDGSYEQYF.

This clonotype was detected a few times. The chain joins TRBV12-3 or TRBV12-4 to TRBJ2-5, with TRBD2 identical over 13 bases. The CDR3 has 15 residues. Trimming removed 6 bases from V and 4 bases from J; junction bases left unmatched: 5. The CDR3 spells CASSPLAGGPETQYF. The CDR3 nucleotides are TGTGCCAGCAGCCCACTAGCGGGGGGGCCAGAGACCCAGTACTTC.

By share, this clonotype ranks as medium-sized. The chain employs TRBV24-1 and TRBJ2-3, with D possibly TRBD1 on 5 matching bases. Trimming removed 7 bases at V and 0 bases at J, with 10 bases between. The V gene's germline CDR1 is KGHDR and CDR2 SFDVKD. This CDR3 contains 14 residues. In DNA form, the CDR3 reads TGTGCCACCAGCGACAGAGCTAGCACAGATACGCAGTATTTT. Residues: CATSDRASTDTQYF.

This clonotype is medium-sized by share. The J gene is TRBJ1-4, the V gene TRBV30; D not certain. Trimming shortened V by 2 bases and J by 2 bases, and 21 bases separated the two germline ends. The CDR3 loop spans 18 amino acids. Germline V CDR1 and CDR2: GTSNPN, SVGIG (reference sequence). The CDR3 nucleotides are TGTGCCTGGAGTAAACGAAGGACGGGCGTAAGCACTAATGAAAAACTGTTTTTT. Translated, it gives CAWSKRRTGVSTNEKLFF.

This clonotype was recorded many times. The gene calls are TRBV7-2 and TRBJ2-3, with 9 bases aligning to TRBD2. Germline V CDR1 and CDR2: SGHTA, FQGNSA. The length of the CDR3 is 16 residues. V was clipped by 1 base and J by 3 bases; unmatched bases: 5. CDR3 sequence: CASSLGGLAGTDTQYF. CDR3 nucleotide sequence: TGTGCCAGCAGCTTAGGGGGACTAGCCGGGACAGATACGCAGTATTTT.

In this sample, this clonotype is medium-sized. CDR3 nucleotide sequence: TGTGCCAGCAGTTTAGGGGCAGGAAGCTCCTACGAGCAGTACTTC. Translating it yields CASSLGAGSSYEQYF. The chain employs TRBV27 and TRBJ2-7; possibly TRBD1 for D (5 bases). Trimming left V 2 bases short and J 0 bases short, with 11 bases between. CDR1 is MNHEY, CDR2 SMNVEV, per germline (reference sequence). The CDR3 spans 15 residues.